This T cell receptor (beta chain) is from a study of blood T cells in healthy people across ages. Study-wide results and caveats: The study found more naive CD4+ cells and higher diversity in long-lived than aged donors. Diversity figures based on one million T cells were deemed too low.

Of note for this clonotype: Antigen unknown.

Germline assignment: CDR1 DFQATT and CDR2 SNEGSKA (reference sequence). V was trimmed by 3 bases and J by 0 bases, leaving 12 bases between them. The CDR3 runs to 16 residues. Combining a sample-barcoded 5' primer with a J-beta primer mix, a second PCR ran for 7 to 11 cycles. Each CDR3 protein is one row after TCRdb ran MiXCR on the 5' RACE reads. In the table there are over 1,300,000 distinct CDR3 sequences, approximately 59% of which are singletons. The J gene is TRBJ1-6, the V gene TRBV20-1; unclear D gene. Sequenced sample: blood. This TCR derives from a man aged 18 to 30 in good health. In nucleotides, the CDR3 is TGCAGTGCTAGGTTGGCCGGGAGCTCCTATAATTCACCCCTCCACTTT. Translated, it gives CSARLAGSSYNSPLHF.